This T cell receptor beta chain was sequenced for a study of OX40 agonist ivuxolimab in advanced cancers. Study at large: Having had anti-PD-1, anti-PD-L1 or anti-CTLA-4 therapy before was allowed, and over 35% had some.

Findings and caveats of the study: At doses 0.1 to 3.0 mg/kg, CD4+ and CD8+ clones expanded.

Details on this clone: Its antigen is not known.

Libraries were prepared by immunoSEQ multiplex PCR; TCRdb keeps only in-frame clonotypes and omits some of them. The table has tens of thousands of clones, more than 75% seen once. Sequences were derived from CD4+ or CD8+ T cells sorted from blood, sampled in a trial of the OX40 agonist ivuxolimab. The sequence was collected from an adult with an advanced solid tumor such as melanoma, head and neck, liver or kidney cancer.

CDR3 in DNA: TGTGCCAGCAGCCCGAGTGGTAGTGAAAAACTGTTTTTT. This gives the protein CASSPSGSEKLFF. The genes are TRBV28 and TRBJ1-4; D is undetermined. Trimming took 6 bases from V and 7 from J, leaving 12 bases between them. This CDR3 is built from 13 residues. Germline CDR1 is MDHEN and CDR2 is SYDVKM.